This T cell receptor beta chain comes out of a study of T cells in Graves' hyperthyroidism and ophthalmopathy. Uncontrolled infection, other autoimmune disease, pregnancy or lactation disqualified patients from enrolment. Diagnosing involved the use of clinical symptoms, serum thyroxine and TRAb, thyroid ultrasound and orbital computed tomography. A word on this clonotype: The antigen remains unidentified.

Study-wide findings and caveats: Blood also showed most of the thyroid clonotypes that were expanded above 0.001.

Germline CDR1 is SNHLY and CDR2 is FYNNEI. V gave up 6 bases and J gave up 7 bases; unmatched junction bases: 10. CDR3 size: 15 residues. Amplified TCR beta CDR3 regions derived from RNA transcripts. First-round RT-PCR of the TCR CDR3 relied on the HTBI primer set. From the multiplex PCR reads, TCRdb called clonotypes with MiXCR, one entry per CDR3 protein. In the table there are around 60,000 distinct CDR3 sequences, around 50% of which are singletons. V usage is TRBV2 and J usage is TRBJ1-3; TRBD1 matches at 9 bases. Sequenced sample: blood. This clonotype originated in a woman younger than 45 with Graves' ophthalmopathy. The DNA for the CDR3 is TGTGCCAGCAGCGTGGGACAGGGTGGGGGGAACACCATATATTTT. Protein: CASSVGQGGGNTIYF. Complete variable domain (other parts from reference TRBV2 and TRBJ1-3): EPEVTQTPSHQVTQMGQEVILRCVPISNHLYFYWYRQILGQKVEFLVSFYNNEISEKSEIFDDQFSVERPDGSNFTLKIRSTKLEDSAMYFCASSVGQGGGNTIYFGEGSWLTVV.